The clone carrying this TCR beta chain was picked up a small number of times. Its target is not known. Library preparation for TCR beta used quantitative 5'-RACE with molecular barcodes. TCRdb fed the 5' RACE reads into MiXCR, producing one record per CDR3 protein. Here the sample spans some 330,000 distinct CDR3 sequences, around 8% being singletons. These data originate in a study of CD8 T cells in ankylosing spondylitis. Study outcomes and limitations: A motif of eight or nine highly homologous TCR beta variants was seen as apparently characteristic of ankylosing spondylitis blood. Disease-associated clonotypes exhibited CD8+ identity and were relatively infrequent in peripheral blood. Prior work had noted some motif variants in reactive arthritis blood and synovial fluid. According to the report, clones linked to the disease were significantly enriched in matched synovial fluid samples taken from ankylosing spondylitis patients.

Germline V gene sequence: CDR1 LNHNV, CDR2 YYDKDF (reference sequence). The V end was cut by 3 bases, the J end by 7 bases, with 10 bases between. This CDR3 has 13 residues. The chain joins TRBV15 to TRBJ2-1; a possible D gene is TRBD2 (5 bases). Sequenced sample: blood, either unsorted or a sorted T cell fraction (not recorded which). This TCR came from a male donor with ankylosing spondylitis. CDR3 amino acids: CATSSLRANEQFF. The CDR3 DNA sequence: TGTGCCACCAGCAGTCTGAGGGCGAATGAGCAGTTCTTC.